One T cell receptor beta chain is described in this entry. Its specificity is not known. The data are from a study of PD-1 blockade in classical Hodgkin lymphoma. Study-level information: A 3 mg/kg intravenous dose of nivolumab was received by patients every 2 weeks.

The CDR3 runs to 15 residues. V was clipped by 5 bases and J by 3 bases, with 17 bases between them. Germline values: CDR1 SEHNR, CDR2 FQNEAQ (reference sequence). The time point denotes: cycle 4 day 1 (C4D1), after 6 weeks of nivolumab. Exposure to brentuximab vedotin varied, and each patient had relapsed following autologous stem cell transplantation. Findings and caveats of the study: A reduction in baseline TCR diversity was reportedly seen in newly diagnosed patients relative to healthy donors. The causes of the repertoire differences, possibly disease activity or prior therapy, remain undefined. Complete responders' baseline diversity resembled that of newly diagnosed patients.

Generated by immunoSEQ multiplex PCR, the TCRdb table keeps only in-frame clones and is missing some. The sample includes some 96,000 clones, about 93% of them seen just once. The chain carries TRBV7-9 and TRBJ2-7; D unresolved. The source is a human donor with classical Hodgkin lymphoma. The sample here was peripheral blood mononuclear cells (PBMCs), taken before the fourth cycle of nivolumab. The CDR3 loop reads CASSGLGGHYYEQYF. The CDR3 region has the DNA TGTGCCAGCAGCGGTCTTGGCGGTCACTACTACGAGCAGTACTTC.